The rows below give T cell receptor beta chains drawn from one sample of a study of radiotherapy plus CTLA-4 blockade in lung cancer. Assay: immunoSEQ multiplex PCR; the TCRdb copy retains only in-frame clones and omits some. The sample contains about 55,000 clones, roughly four fifths of which appear only once. The sequencing here drew on peripheral blood, taken from a patient treated with radiotherapy plus ipilimumab. These TCRs come from a human donor with non-small cell lung cancer whose response to radiotherapy plus ipilimumab could not be evaluated. Both conserved end residues are part of each CDR3. A D gene is named only where the DNA matches it firmly. For some rows the clone size is stated as once, few or many, or as a class when expanded; others skip it.

TGTGCCAGCAGCTCCGGACAGGGTTCCTACGAGCAGTACTTC CASSSGQGSYEQYF TRBD1 TRBJ2-7 14 NA TRBV28
TGTGCCAGCAGCCGACAGACCTCTGGAAACACCATATATTTT CASSRQTSGNTIYF NA TRBJ1-3 14 NA TRBV7-2
TGTGCCAGCAGTCAACCGGCAGGGTCAGGCACAGATACGCAGTATTTT CASSQPAGSGTDTQYF NA TRBJ2-3 16 NA TRBV28
TGCGCCAGCAGCTTGGCTGGAGGCTCTGGAAACACCATATATTTT CASSLAGGSGNTIYF NA TRBJ1-3 15 NA TRBV5-1
TGTGCCAGCACCACCACGCCAGGGGTCTACAATGAGCAGTTCTTC CASTTTPGVYNEQFF NA TRBJ2-1 15 NA TRBV2
TGCGCCAGCAGCCAAGATCATGGAGGGCCCAGCGGGCAGTACTTC CASSQDHGGPSGQYF NA TRBJ2-7 15 NA TRBV4-1
TGTGCCAGCAGCCCGGGACTTTCCTCCTATAATTCACCCCTCCACTTT CASSPGLSSYNSPLHF NA TRBJ1-6 16 NA TRBV5-4
TGTGCCAGCAGTTTATCATCAGGGGTCACTGAAGCTTTCTTT CASSLSSGVTEAFF NA TRBJ1-1 14 NA TRBV27
TGTGCCAGCAGCTTGACGGGGGGCAGGGGCAACAATGAGCAGTTCTTC CASSLTGGRGNNEQFF NA TRBJ2-1 16 NA TRBV7-9
NA CASSKWGQGNTEAFF NA TRBJ1-1 15 NA TRBV21-1
TGTGCCAGTAGTCCTAGGGACAGGAACACTGAAGCTTTCTTT CASSPRDRNTEAFF TRBD1 TRBJ1-1 14 few TRBV19